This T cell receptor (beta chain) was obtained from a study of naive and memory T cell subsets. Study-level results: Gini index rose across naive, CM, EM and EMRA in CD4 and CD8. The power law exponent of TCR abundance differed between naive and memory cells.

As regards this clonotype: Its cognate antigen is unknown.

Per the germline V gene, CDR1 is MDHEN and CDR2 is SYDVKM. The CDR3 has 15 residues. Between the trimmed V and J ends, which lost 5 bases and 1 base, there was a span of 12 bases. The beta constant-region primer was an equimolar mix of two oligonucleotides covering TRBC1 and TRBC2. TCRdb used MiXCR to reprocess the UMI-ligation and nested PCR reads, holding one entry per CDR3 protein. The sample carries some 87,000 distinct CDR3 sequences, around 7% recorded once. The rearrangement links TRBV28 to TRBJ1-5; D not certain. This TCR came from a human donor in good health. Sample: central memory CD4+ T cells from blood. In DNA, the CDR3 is TGTGCCAGCAGTCGTAGCGGACTGAGCAATCAGCCCCAGCATTTT. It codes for CASSRSGLSNQPQHF. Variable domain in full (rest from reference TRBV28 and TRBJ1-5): DVKVTQSSRYLVKRTGEKVFLECVQDMDHENMFWYRQDPGLGLRLIYFSYDVKMKEKGDIPEGYSVSREKKERFSLILESASTNQTSMYLCASSRSGLSNQPQHFGDGTRLSIL.